The clone carrying this T cell receptor (beta chain) was observed a few times. This specimen comes from a study of blood T cell repertoires in COVID-19. Overall study context: Sites in the United States, Italy and Spain provided acute and convalescent COVID-19 samples.

Per the original methods: The authors estimated nucleated cell counts from reference gene primer amplification. The table came from immunoSEQ multiplex PCR; TCRdb's copy has only in-frame clones and leaves some out. The DNA gave D and trimming, while V, J and clone size come from that table. The sample shows nearly 35,000 clones, roughly 85% of them seen only once. Sequences were obtained from peripheral blood. The sequence derives from a human donor with acute or convalescent COVID-19. The donor label of this sample is uncertain.

CDR3 amino acids: CASSQLGQGGSPLHF. The CDR3 DNA reads TGTGCCAGCAGTCAGCTTGGACAGGGAGGTTCACCCCTCCACTTT. This chain uses TRBV27 with TRBJ1-6; 8 nucleotides agree with TRBD1. The CDR3 consists of 15 residues. V lost 5 bases, J lost 9 bases, and 9 bases stayed unmatched. Germline V gene data show CDR1 as MNHEY and CDR2 as SMNVEV (reference sequence).